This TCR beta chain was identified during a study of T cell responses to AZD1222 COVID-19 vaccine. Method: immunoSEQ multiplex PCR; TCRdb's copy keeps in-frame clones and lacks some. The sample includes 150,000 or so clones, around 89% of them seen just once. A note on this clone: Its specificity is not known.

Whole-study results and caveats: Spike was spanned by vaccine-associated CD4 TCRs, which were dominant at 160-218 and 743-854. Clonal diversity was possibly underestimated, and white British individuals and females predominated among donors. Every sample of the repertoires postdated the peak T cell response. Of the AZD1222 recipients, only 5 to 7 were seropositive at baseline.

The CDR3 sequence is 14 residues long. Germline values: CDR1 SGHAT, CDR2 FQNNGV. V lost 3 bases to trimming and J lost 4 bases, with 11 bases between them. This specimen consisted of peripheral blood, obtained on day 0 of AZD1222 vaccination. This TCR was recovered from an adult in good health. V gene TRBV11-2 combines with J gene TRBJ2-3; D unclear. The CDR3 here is CASSFRPASDTQYF. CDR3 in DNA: TGTGCCAGCAGCTTTCGTCCGGCCTCAGATACGCAGTATTTT.